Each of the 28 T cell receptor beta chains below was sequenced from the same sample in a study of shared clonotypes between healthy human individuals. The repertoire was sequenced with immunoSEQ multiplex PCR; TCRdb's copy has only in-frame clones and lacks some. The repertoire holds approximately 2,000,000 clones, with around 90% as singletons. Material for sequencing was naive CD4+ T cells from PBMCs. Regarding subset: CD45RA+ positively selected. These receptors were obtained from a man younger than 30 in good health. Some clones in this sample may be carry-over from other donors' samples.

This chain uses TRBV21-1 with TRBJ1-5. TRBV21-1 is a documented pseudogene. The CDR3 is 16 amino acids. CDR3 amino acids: CASSNGPVESNQPQHF. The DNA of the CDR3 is TGTGCCAGCAGCAACGGACCCGTGGAAAGCAATCAGCCCCAGCATTTT.

The CDR3 region has the DNA TGTGCCAGCAGTGAATACGGCCGGACAGGGGGAGAAAAACTGTTTTTT. Translation: CASSEYGRTGGEKLFF. The J gene is TRBJ1-4, the V gene TRBV2, with TRBD1 matching over 10 bases. CDR3 length equals 16 residues. From germline, CDR1 is SNHLY and CDR2 FYNNEI. J lost 8 bases, V lost 2 bases, and 8 bases had no gene match.

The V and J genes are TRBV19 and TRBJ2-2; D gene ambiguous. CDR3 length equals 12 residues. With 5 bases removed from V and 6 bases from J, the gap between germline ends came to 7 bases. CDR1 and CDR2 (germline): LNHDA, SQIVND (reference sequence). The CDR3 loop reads CASSGSSGELFF. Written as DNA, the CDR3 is TGTGCCAGTAGTGGCAGCTCCGGGGAGCTGTTTTTT.

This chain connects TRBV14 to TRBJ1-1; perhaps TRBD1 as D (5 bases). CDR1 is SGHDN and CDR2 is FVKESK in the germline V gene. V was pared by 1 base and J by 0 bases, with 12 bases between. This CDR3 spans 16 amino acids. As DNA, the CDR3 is TGTGCCAGCAGCCAAGCCCGGGGGACCATGAACACTGAAGCTTTCTTT. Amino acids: CASSQARGTMNTEAFF.

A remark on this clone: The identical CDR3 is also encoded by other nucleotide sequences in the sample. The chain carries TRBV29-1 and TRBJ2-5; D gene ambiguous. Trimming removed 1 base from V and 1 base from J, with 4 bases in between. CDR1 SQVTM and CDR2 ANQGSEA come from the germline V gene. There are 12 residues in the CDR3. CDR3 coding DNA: TGCAGCGTTGAAGGCGGCCAAGAGACCCAGTACTTC. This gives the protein CSVEGGQETQYF.

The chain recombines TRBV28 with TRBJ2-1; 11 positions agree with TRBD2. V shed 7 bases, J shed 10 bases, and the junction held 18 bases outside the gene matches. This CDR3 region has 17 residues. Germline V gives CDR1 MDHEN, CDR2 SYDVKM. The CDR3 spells CASITGGSSGRLIEQFF. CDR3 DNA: TGTGCCAGCATAACGGGGGGATCTAGCGGGAGGCTTATAGAGCAGTTCTTC. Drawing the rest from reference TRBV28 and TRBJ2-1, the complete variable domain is DVKVTQSSRYLVKRTGEKVFLECVQDMDHENMFWYRQDPGLGLRLIYFSYDVKMKEKGDIPEGYSVSREKKERFSLILESASTNQTSMYLCASITGGSSGRLIEQFFGPGTRLTVL.

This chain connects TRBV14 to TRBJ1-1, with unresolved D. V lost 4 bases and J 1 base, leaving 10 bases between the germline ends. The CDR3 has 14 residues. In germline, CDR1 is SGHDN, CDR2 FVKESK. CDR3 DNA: TGTGCCAGCAGCCGCAAATCAGAGAACACTGAAGCTTTCTTT. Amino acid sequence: CASSRKSENTEAFF.

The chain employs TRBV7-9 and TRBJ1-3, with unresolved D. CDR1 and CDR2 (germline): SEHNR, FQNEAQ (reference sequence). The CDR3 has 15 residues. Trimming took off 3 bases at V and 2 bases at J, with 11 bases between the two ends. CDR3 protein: CASSLKVTPGNTIYF. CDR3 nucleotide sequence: TGTGCCAGCAGCTTGAAGGTGACCCCTGGAAACACCATATATTTT.

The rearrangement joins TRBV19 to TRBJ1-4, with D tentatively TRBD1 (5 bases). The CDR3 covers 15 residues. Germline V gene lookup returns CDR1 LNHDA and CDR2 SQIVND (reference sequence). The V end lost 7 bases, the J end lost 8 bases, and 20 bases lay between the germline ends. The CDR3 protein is CASNGRGHDQEKLFF. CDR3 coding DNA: TGTGCCAGTAATGGCCGGGGCCACGATCAGGAAAAACTGTTTTTT.

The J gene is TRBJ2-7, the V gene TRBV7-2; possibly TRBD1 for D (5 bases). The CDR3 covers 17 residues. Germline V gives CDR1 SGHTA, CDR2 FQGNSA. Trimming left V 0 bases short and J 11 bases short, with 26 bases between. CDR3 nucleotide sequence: TGTGCCAGCAGCTTAGCTTCAAGTGGCGCAGGGCTAGGAGAAAAGTACTTC. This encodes CASSLASSGAGLGEKYF.

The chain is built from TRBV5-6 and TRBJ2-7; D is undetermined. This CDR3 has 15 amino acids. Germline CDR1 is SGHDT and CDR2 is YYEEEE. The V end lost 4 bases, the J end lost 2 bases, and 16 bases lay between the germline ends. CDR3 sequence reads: CASSRRLSATYEQYF. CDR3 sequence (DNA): TGTGCCAGCAGCCGGAGACTTTCGGCCACCTACGAGCAGTACTTC.

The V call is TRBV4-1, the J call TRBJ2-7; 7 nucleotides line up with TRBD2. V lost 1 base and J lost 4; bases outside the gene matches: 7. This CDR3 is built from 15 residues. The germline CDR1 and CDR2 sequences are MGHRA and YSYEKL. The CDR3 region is CASSQGGREWYEQYF. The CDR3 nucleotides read TGCGCCAGCAGCCAAGGCGGGCGGGAGTGGTACGAGCAGTACTTC.

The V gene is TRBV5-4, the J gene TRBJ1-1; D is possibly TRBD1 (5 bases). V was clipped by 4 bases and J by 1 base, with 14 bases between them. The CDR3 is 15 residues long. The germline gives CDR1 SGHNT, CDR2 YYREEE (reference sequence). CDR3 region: CASSHPVQGNTEAFF. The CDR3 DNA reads TGTGCCAGCAGCCACCCGGTCCAGGGGAACACTGAAGCTTTCTTT.

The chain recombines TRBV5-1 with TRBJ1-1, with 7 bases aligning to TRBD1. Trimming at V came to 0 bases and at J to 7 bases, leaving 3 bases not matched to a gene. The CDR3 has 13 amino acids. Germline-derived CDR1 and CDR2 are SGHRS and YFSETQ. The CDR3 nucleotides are TGCGCCAGCAGCTTGGAAACAGGGGTTGAAGCTTTCTTT. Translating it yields CASSLETGVEAFF.

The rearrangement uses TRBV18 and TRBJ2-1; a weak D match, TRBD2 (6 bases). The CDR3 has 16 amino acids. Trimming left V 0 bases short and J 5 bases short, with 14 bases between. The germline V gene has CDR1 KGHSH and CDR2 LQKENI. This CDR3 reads CASSPPRGLPDNEQFF. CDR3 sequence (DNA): TGTGCCAGCTCACCACCTCGGGGACTCCCAGACAATGAGCAGTTCTTC.

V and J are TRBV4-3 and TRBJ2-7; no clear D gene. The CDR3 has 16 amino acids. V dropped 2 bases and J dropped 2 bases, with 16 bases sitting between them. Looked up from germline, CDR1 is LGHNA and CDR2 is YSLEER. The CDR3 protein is CASSQRRTLVTYEQYF. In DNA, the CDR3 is TGCGCCAGCAGCCAACGCAGGACCCTCGTTACCTACGAGCAGTACTTC.

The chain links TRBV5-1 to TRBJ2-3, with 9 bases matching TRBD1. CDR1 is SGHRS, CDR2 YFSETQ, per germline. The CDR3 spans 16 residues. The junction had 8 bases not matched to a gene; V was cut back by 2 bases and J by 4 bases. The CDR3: CASSFLTGGVSDTQYF. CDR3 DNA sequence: TGCGCCAGCAGCTTTCTAACAGGGGGCGTCTCAGATACGCAGTATTTT.

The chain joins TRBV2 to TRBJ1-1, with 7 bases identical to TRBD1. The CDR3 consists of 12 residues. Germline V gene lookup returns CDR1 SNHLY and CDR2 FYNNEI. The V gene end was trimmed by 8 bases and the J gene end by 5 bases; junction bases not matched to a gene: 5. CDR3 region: CASEKGATEAFF. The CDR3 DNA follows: TGTGCCAGCGAGAAGGGGGCGACTGAAGCTTTCTTT.

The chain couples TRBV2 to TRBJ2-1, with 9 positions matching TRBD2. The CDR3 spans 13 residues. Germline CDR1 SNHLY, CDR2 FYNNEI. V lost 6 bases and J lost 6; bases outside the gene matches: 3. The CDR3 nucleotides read TGTGCCAGCAGGCGGGAGGGCCTCAATGAGCAGTTCTTC. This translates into CASRREGLNEQFF.

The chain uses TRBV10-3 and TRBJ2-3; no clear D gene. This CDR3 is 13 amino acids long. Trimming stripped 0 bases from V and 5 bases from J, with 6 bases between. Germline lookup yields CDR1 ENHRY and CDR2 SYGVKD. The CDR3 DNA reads TGTGCCATCAGTGAGTCGTATTTAGATACGCAGTATTTT. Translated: CAISESYLDTQYF.

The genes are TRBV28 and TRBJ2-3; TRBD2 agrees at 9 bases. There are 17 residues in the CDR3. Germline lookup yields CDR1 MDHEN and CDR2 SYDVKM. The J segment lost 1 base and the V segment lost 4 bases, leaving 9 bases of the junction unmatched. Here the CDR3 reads CASSSPGRLAGTDTQYF. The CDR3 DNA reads TGTGCCAGCAGTTCCCCGGGACGACTAGCGGGCACAGATACGCAGTATTTT.

For the CDR3, the DNA is TGTGCCAGCAGTGAAGATCACTCCCCGCAGTATTTT. It translates to CASSEDHSPQYF. J is TRBJ2-3 and V is TRBV2; D unclear. V dropped 1 base and J dropped 10 bases, with 9 bases sitting between them. The CDR3 runs 12 residues. Germline lookup yields CDR1 SNHLY and CDR2 FYNNEI.

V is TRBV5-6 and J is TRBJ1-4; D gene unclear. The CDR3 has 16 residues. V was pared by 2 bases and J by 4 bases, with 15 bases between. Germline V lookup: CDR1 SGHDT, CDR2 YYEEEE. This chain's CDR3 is CASSLRGAWDNEKLFF. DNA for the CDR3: TGTGCCAGCAGCTTACGGGGAGCGTGGGATAATGAAAAACTGTTTTTT. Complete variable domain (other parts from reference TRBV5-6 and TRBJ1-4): DAGVTQSPTHLIKTRGQQVTLRCSPKSGHDTVSWYQQALGQGPQFIFQYYEEEERQRGNFPDRFSGHQFPNYSSELNVNALLLGDSALYLCASSLRGAWDNEKLFFGSGTQLSVL.

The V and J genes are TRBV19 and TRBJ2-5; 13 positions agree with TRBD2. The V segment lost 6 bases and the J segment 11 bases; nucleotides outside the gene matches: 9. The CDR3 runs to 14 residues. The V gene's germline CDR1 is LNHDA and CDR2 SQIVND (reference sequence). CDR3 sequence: CASRGLAGVGEQYF. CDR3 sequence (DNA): TGTGCCAGTAGAGGACTAGCGGGAGTGGGGGAGCAGTACTTC.

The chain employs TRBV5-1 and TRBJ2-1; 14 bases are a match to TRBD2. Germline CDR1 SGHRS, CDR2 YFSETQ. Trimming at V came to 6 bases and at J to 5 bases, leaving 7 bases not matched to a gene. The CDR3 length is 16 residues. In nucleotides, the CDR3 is TGCGCCAGCATGGGACTAGCGGGAGATTGGCACAATGAGCAGTTCTTC. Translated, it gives CASMGLAGDWHNEQFF.

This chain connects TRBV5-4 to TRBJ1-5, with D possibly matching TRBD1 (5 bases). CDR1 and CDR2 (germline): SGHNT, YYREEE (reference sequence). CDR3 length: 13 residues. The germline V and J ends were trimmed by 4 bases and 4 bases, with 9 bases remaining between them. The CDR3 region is CASSAGQNQPQHF. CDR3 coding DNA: TGTGCCAGCAGCGCGGGGCAGAATCAGCCCCAGCATTTT.

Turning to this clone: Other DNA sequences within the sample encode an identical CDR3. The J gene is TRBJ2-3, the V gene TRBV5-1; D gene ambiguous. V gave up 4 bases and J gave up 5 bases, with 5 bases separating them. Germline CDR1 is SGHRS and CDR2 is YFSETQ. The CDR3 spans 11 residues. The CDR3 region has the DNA TGCGCCAGCAGCGGCGGAGATACGCAGTATTTT. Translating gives CASSGGDTQYF.

The CDR3 sequence is CAIAIGPYSNQPQHF. CDR3 coding DNA: TGTGCCATCGCAATAGGGCCTTATAGCAATCAGCCCCAGCATTTT. The chain carries TRBV28 and TRBJ1-5; unclear D gene. Germline loops: CDR1 MDHEN, CDR2 SYDVKM. The CDR3 consists of 15 residues. With 10 bases removed from V and 0 bases from J, the gap between germline ends came to 16 bases.